This TCR beta chain comes out of a study of blood T cell repertoires in COVID-19. Across the study: Acute and convalescent COVID-19 samples came from the United States, Italy and Spain.

V was pared by 3 bases and J by 9 bases, with 18 bases between. From germline, CDR1 is LNHNV and CDR2 YYDKDF (reference sequence). The CDR3 is 16 amino acids. Someone with COVID-19 had been met by exposed participants within 2 weeks before study entry. TCRdb keeps only in-frame clones here, not all; method: immunoSEQ multiplex PCR. The sample lists 150,000 to 200,000 clones; 80% were seen once. Material: PBMCs or T cells enriched from blood (not recorded which). The sequence came from a man aged 60-69 years who had been exposed to COVID-19. V usage is TRBV15 and J usage is TRBJ1-6, with a possible D match to TRBD1 (6 bases). Written as DNA, the CDR3 is TGTGCCACCAGCAGGGACCTGTCCCTGACAGGTTCACCCCTCCACTTT. It encodes CATSRDLSLTGSPLHF.